This T cell receptor beta chain was recorded in a study of T cell changes during pregnancy in multiple sclerosis. Repertoires were generated with immunoSEQ multiplex PCR, while TCRdb's copy carries only in-frame clones and drops some. The sample includes 28,000 or so clones, roughly 86% of them seen just once. This CDR3 is 13 amino acids long. Per germline, CDR1 GTSNPN and CDR2 SVGIG (reference sequence). Between the trimmed V and J ends, which lost 7 bases and 2 bases, there was a span of 15 bases. Specimen: CD8+ T cells from peripheral blood mononuclear cells, collected in the second trimester of pregnancy. This sequence originates from a female donor with multiple sclerosis, enrolled in a pregnancy study. The V gene is TRBV30, the J gene TRBJ2-7; D is possibly TRBD2 (6 bases). The CDR3 DNA reads TGTGCCTACGAGGGACTGGGGCCCTACGAGCAGTACTTC. Its translation: CAYEGLGPYEQYF.